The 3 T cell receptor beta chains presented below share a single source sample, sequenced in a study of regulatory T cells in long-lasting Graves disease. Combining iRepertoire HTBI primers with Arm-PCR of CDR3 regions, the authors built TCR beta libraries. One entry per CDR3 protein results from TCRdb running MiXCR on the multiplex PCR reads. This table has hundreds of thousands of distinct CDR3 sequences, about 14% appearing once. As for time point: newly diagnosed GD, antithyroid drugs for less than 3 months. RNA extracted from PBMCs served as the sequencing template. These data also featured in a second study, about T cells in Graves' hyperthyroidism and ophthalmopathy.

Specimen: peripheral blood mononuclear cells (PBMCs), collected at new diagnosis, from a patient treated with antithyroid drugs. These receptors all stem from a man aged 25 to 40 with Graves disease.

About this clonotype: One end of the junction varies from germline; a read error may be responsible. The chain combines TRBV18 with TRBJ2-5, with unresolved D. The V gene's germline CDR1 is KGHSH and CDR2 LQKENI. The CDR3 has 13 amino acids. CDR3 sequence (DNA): TGTGCCAGCTCCCCACCGGACGGGGAGACCCAGTACTTC. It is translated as CASSPPDGETQYF. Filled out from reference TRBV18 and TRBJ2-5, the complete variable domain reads NAGVMQNPRHLVRRRGQEARLRCSPMKGHSHVYWYRQLPEEGLKFMVYLQKENIIDESGMPKERFSAEFPKEGPSILRIQQVVRGDSAAYFCASSPPDGETQYFGPGTRLLVL.

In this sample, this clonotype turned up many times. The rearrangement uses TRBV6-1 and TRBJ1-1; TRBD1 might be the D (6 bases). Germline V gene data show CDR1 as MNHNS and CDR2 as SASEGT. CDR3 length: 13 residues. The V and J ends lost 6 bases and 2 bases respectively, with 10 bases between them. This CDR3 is CASRMTGNTEAFF. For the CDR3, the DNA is TGTGCCAGCAGAATGACAGGTAACACTGAAGCTTTCTTT.

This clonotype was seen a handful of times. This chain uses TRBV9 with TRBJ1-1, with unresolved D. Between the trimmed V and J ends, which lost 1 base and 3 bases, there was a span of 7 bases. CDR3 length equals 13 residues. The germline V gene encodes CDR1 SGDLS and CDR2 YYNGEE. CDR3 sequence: CASSVSRDTEAFF. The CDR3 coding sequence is TGTGCCAGCAGCGTAAGTCGGGACACTGAAGCTTTCTTT.